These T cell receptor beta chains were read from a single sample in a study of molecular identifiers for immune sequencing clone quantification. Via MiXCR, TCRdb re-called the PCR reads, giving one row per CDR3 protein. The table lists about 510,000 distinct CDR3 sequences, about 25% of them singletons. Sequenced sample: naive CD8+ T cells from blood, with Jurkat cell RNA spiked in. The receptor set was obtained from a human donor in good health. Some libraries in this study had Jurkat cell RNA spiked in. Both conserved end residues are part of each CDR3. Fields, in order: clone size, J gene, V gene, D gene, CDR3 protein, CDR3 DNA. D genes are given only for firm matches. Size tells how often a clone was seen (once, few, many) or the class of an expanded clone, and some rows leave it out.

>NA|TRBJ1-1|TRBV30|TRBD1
CAWSVGDSEAFF
TGTGCCTGGAGTGTCGGGGACAGCGAAGCTTTCTTT
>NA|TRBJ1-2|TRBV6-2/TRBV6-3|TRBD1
CASSYSRQGDYGYTF
TGTGCCAGCAGTTACTCCCGACAGGGAGACTATGGCTACACCTTC
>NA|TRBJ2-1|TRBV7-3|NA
CASSLKGGDEQFF
TGTGCCAGCAGCTTAAAAGGGGGAGATGAGCAGTTCTTC
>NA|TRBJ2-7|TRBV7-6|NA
CASSLTLAHEQYF
TGTGCCAGCAGCTTAACGCTAGCCCACGAGCAGTACTTC
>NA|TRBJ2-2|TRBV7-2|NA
CASSLERRELFF
TGTGCCAGCAGCTTAGAGCGCCGGGAGCTGTTTTTT
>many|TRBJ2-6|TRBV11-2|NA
CASQITGGANVLTF
TGTGCCAGCCAGATAACTGGTGGGGCCAACGTCCTGACTTTC
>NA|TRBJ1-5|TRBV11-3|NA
CASSRIGESNQPQHF
TGTGCCAGCAGCCGAATTGGGGAGAGCAATCAGCCCCAGCATTTT
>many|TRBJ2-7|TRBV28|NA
CASSFRRGGEQYF
TGTGCCAGCAGTTTCCGAAGGGGCGGCGAGCAGTACTTC
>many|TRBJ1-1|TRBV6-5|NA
CASSYAWDEGAEAFF
TGTGCCAGCAGTTACGCCTGGGACGAAGGGGCTGAAGCTTTCTTT
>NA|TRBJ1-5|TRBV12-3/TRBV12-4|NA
CASSLGDHSQPQHF
TGTGCCAGCAGTTTAGGTGACCACAGTCAGCCCCAGCATTTT
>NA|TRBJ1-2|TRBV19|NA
CASSIKNYGYTF
TGTGCCAGTAGTATTAAGAACTATGGCTACACCTTC
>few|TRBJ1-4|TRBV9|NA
CASSVEGRPNEKLFF
TGTGCCAGCAGCGTAGAAGGGCGGCCAAATGAAAAACTGTTTTTT
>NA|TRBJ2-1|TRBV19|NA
CASSIAVWGHEQFF
TGTGCCAGTAGTATAGCTGTATGGGGGCATGAGCAGTTCTTC